This T cell receptor (beta chain) appears in the sequencing data of a study of shared clonotypes between healthy human individuals. Study details: Aged 18 to 49, the donors were two women and a few men.

Naive CD8 populations comprised CD45RO-negative cells positively selected for CCR7, excluding terminally differentiated effector memory CD45RA+ cells. Concerning this clone itself: The antigen is unknown. Other DNA sequences in the sample encode the same CDR3.

Germline V gene sequence: CDR1 MGHRA, CDR2 YSYEKL. The ends were cut back, 1 base at V and 4 bases at J, with 4 bases in the middle. This CDR3 comprises 12 residues. Template for every sorted-subset replicate PCR totaled roughly 200 ng DNA, 30,000 to 35,000 T cell genomes. Assay used: immunoSEQ multiplex PCR; TCRdb lists only in-frame clones, some missing. This sample has roughly 2.1 million clones; approximately 94% occur once, and the top ten carry 1.5% to 2%. Whole-study results and caveats: Few donors limited the genetic and exposure-history diversity represented. What naive subsets generally showed was a larger estimated richness than memory subsets showed.

This clonotype originated in a man aged 18 to 35 in good health. Some clones in this sample may be carry-over from other donors' samples. The chain has TRBV4-1 and TRBJ1-1; D gene ambiguous. Sequenced input: naive CD8+ T cells from PBMCs. In DNA form, the CDR3 reads TGCGCCAGCAGCCAAGGGGTCACTGAAGCTTTCTTT. Translating it yields CASSQGVTEAFF.